The rows below give T cell receptor beta chains drawn from one sample of a study of T-cell memory formation after mild COVID-19. One entry per CDR3 protein results from TCRdb running MiXCR on the 5' RACE reads. The repertoire holds roughly 110,000 distinct CDR3 sequences, around 12% seen once, with roughly 30% in the top ten. Source material: PBMCs or a T cell subset sorted from them (not recorded which). These receptors originate from an adult woman who had mild COVID-19 (a few samples of this study predate the infection). Cell type and time point are not known. The CDR3 runs from the conserved cysteine through the conserved F or W. The order of the fields is clone size, J gene, D gene, V gene, CDR3 protein, CDR3 DNA. The D gene is left open where the match is weak. Some rows mark clone size as missing; the rest say once, few, many or name a class of expanded clone.

NA	TRBJ1-1	NA	TRBV5-6	CASSLVARGAFF	TGTGCCAGCAGCTTGGTGGCACGGGGAGCTTTCTTT
many	TRBJ2-1	NA	TRBV7-9	CASSSGQRLKQFF	TGTGCCAGCAGTTCCGGGCAGCGATTGAAGCAGTTCTTC
NA	TRBJ2-2	NA	TRBV29-1	CSVVSSNTGELFF	TGCAGCGTTGTCAGCTCGAACACCGGGGAGCTGTTTTTT
few	TRBJ2-1	NA	TRBV4-1	CASSQVGPSSYNEQFF	TGCGCCAGCAGCCAAGTCGGACCGAGCTCCTACAATGAGCAGTTCTTC
NA	TRBJ2-1	NA	TRBV7-9	CASSPGAGNEQFF	TGTGCCAGCAGCCCAGGTGCCGGGAATGAGCAGTTCTTC
few	TRBJ2-6	NA	TRBV27	CASRYSGANVLTF	TGTGCCAGCAGGTACTCTGGGGCCAACGTCCTGACTTTC
many	TRBJ2-7	NA	TRBV15	CATGELRTYEQYF	TGTGCCACCGGGGAGTTAAGGACCTACGAGCAGTACTTC
few	TRBJ2-7	NA	TRBV29-1	CSVGDKERYEQYF	TGCAGCGTTGGAGACAAGGAGCGCTACGAGCAGTACTTC
few	TRBJ2-7	NA	TRBV6-2/TRBV6-3	CASSYSGRYEQYF	TGTGCCAGCAGTTACTCGGGACGCTACGAGCAGTACTTC
NA	TRBJ1-1	NA	TRBV12-3/TRBV12-4	CASSFVGGGTEAFF	TGTGCCAGCAGTTTTGTCGGTGGGGGGACTGAAGCTTTCTTT
NA	TRBJ1-1	NA	TRBV6-5	CASSYSAGSPNTEAFF	TGTGCCAGCAGTTACTCGGCGGGATCACCGAACACTGAAGCTTTCTTT
few	TRBJ2-5	NA	TRBV7-6	CASSMEFKWETQYF	TGTGCCAGCAGCATGGAGTTCAAATGGGAGACCCAGTACTTC
NA	TRBJ1-2	NA	TRBV6-6	CASSWKDGDYGYTF	TGTGCCAGCAGTTGGAAGGACGGAGACTATGGCTACACCTTC
NA	TRBJ2-4	NA	TRBV29-1	CSAVKVGLNIQYF	TGCAGCGCCGTAAAAGTCGGTTTAAACATTCAGTACTTC
few	TRBJ2-3	NA	TRBV5-4	CASIQGSPGGTDTQYF	TGTGCCAGCATCCAAGGGTCCCCTGGCGGCACAGATACGCAGTATTTT
few	TRBJ2-5	NA	TRBV7-2	CASSLGRWERETQYF	TGTGCCAGCAGCTTAGGGAGGTGGGAGCGGGAGACCCAGTACTTC
NA	TRBJ2-3	TRBD2	TRBV15	CATSRERAGGHVDTQYF	TGTGCCACCAGCAGGGAAAGAGCGGGGGGGCATGTAGATACGCAGTATTTT
NA	TRBJ2-1	TRBD1	TRBV10-3	CAISESGTDNEQFF	TGTGCCATCAGTGAGTCAGGGACAGACAATGAGCAGTTCTTC
NA	TRBJ2-7	TRBD1	TRBV9	CASSIGTGAYEQYF	TGTGCCAGCAGCATCGGGACAGGGGCCTACGAGCAGTACTTC
few	TRBJ2-2	NA	TRBV5-6	CASSSSGGAGTGELFF	TGTGCCAGCAGCTCCTCCGGGGGCGCTGGTACCGGGGAGCTGTTTTTT
NA	TRBJ1-6	NA	TRBV7-2	CASSLGTDYSYNSPLHF	TGTGCCAGCAGCCTCGGGACGGACTACTCCTATAATTCACCCCTCCACTTT
many	TRBJ2-7	NA	TRBV29-1	CSVEGGSKYEQYF	TGCAGCGTTGAAGGAGGATCCAAGTACGAGCAGTACTTC
NA	TRBJ2-7	NA	TRBV11-2	CASSLVSAPYEQYF	TGTGCCAGCAGCTTAGTGTCGGCACCCTACGAGCAGTACTTC
few	TRBJ2-7	NA	TRBV6-5	CASSSSGEQYF	NA
NA	TRBJ1-2	NA	TRBV7-9	CASSAARFYGYTF	TGTGCCAGCAGCGCCGCACGGTTCTATGGCTACACCTTC
once	TRBJ2-5	NA	TRBV4-1	CASSQSSFRGETQYF	TGCGCCAGCAGCCAAAGTTCATTTAGGGGGGAGACCCAGTACTTC
NA	TRBJ2-7	NA	TRBV5-5	CASSPSPGYRPYEQYF	TGTGCCAGCAGCCCCAGCCCGGGGTATCGTCCCTACGAGCAGTACTTC
few	TRBJ1-2	NA	TRBV6-6	CASSYSDFYGYTF	TGTGCCAGCAGTTACTCAGACTTCTATGGCTACACCTTC
NA	TRBJ1-2	NA	TRBV29-1	CSVDRYGDGYTF	TGCAGCGTTGACCGTTATGGGGATGGCTACACCTTC
NA	TRBJ2-1	NA	TRBV19	CASSIAGTSGQFF	TGTGCCAGTAGTATAGCCGGGACTTCAGGCCAGTTCTTC
NA	TRBJ2-3	TRBD1	TRBV27	CASSPGTVTDTQYF	TGTGCCAGCAGTCCAGGGACAGTCACAGATACGCAGTATTTT
few	TRBJ2-1	TRBD2	TRBV20-1	CSASGALAKTNEQFF	TGCAGTGCTAGTGGAGCACTAGCGAAGACCAATGAGCAGTTCTTC
few	TRBJ2-5	TRBD1	TRBV5-5	CASSTWDRGETQYF	TGTGCCAGCAGCACCTGGGACAGGGGAGAGACCCAGTACTTC
few	TRBJ2-1	TRBD1	TRBV3-1	CASSQVDRVSYNEQFF	TGTGCCAGCAGCCAAGTAGACAGGGTCTCCTACAATGAGCAGTTCTTC
few	TRBJ2-7	NA	TRBV19	CASRDGKFDEQYF	TGTGCCAGTAGGGACGGGAAGTTCGACGAGCAGTACTTC
many	TRBJ2-3	TRBD1	TRBV29-1	CSASGQGFTDTQYF	TGCAGCGCTTCGGGACAGGGTTTCACAGATACGCAGTATTTT
NA	TRBJ1-3	TRBD1	TRBV10-3	CAIRDPDRAVGNTIYF	TGTGCCATCAGAGACCCTGACAGGGCTGTCGGAAACACCATATATTTT
NA	TRBJ2-7	NA	TRBV5-6	CASSRGTYEQYF	TGTGCCAGCAGCCGGGGTACCTACGAGCAGTACTTC
few	TRBJ1-2	NA	TRBV4-1	CASSQVWTAAGGYTF	TGCGCCAGCAGCCAAGTTTGGACGGCTGCGGGGGGCTACACCTTC
NA	TRBJ2-7	NA	TRBV7-9	CASSLERQQYF	TGTGCCAGCAGCTTAGAACGTCAGCAGTACTTC
many	TRBJ2-1	NA	TRBV6-5	CASSLGDTLGYNEQFF	TGTGCCAGCTCCCTAGGGGACACCCTGGGCTACAATGAGCAGTTCTTC
NA	TRBJ2-1	NA	TRBV29-1	CSVFPGTLNEQFF	TGCAGCGTCTTCCCCGGGACACTAAATGAGCAGTTCTTC
few	TRBJ1-1	NA	TRBV12-3/TRBV12-4	CASSPQRGAEAFF	TGTGCCAGCAGTCCCCAGCGGGGAGCTGAAGCTTTCTTT
NA	TRBJ2-7	NA	TRBV29-1	CSVVAPQGYEQYF	TGCAGCGTTGTTGCCCCACAGGGCTACGAGCAGTACTTC
NA	TRBJ2-3	TRBD2	TRBV27	CASSFYSGGPSTDTQYF	TGTGCCAGCAGTTTTTACAGCGGGGGCCCTAGCACAGATACGCAGTATTTT
few	TRBJ2-1	NA	TRBV14	CASSPKGGTPGYNEQFF	TGTGCCAGCAGCCCGAAGGGGGGGACCCCGGGGTACAATGAGCAGTTCTTC